This T cell receptor (beta chain) stems from a study of blood T cell repertoires in COVID-19. Study-wide context: Sources were T cells, B-cell-depleted T cells, or PBMCs; the material itself was cDNA or gDNA.

Original handling: Estimates of nucleated cell counts were drawn from the amplification of reference gene primers. The assay was immunoSEQ multiplex PCR, and TCRdb's table has in-frame clones only and misses some. V, J and clone size were drawn from that table, and D and trimming were deduced from the DNA. The sample includes approximately 300,000 clones, around 80% of them seen just once. Per germline, CDR1 MNHEY and CDR2 SVGAGI. V gave up 4 bases and J gave up 5 bases, with 17 bases separating them. The CDR3 runs 15 residues. The receptor was isolated from a woman aged 50 to 60 with acute or convalescent COVID-19. The V gene is TRBV6-5, the J gene TRBJ2-5; a weak D match, TRBD1 (6 bases). Sequenced input: peripheral blood. The CDR3 DNA is TGTGCCAGCAGTTCCGAGAGAGGGGGAAGCGAGACCCAGTACTTC. Its translation: CASSSERGGSETQYF.